The 23 T cell receptor beta chains reported below all come from one sample, sequenced in a study of CD8 T cells in ankylosing spondylitis. TCRdb re-called the 5' RACE reads with MiXCR, one entry per CDR3 protein. The data hold 150,000 to 200,000 distinct CDR3 sequences, with approximately 10% observed a single time. Sample: blood, either unsorted or a sorted T cell fraction (not recorded which). The receptors were gathered from a male donor with ankylosing spondylitis or in good health (not recorded which).

This clonotype was counted a few times. The V gene is TRBV7-2, the J gene TRBJ2-3; tentatively, D is TRBD1 (6 bases). The CDR3 loop spans 15 amino acids. Trimming removed 6 bases from V and 0 bases from J, with 13 bases in between. Germline CDR1 SGHTA, CDR2 FQGNSA. The CDR3 is CASSRQVSSTDTQYF. As DNA, the CDR3 is TGTGCCAGCAGTCGACAGGTCTCTAGCACAGATACGCAGTATTTT.

This clonotype was counted ten times or more. The gene calls are TRBV7-8 and TRBJ1-1; TRBD1 aligns across 8 bases. This CDR3 spans 14 amino acids. With 5 bases clipped from V and 1 base from J, the junction kept 3 bases outside the gene matches. Germline CDR1 and CDR2: SGHVS and FQNEAQ. CDR3 bases: TGTGCCAGCAGCACAGGGGGAGGGAACACTGAAGCTTTCTTT. Translation gives CASSTGGGNTEAFF.

This CDR3 reads CASSLLRDYNEQFF. CDR3 nucleotide sequence: TGTGCCAGCAGCTTGTTGCGGGACTACAATGAGCAGTTCTTC. The V and J genes are TRBV5-4 and TRBJ2-1; TRBD2 is a possible D gene (6 bases). CDR3 size: 14 residues. V lost 1 base and J lost 3, with 8 bases in between. In germline, CDR1 is SGHNT, CDR2 YYREEE (reference sequence). Full variable domain (rest looked up from reference TRBV5-4 and TRBJ2-1): ETGVTQSPTHLIKTRGQQVTLRCSSQSGHNTVSWYQQALGQGPQFIFQYYREEENGRGNFPPRFSGLQFPNYSSELNVNALELDDSALYLCASSLLRDYNEQFFGPGTRLTVL.

The chain carries TRBV29-1 and TRBJ2-3; TRBD2 agrees at 10 bases. CDR3 length equals 15 residues. Germline CDR1 is SQVTM and CDR2 is ANQGSEA. J was trimmed by 1 base and V by 7 bases; bases with no gene match: 8. The CDR3 DNA follows: TGCAGCGGGATCCCTAGCGGGAGTCGCACAGATACGCAGTATTTT. It is translated as CSGIPSGSRTDTQYF.

This clonotype appeared many times. The chain uses TRBV10-3 and TRBJ2-7; D ambiguous. The germline V and J ends were trimmed by 3 bases and 5 bases, with 11 bases remaining between them. CDR1 and CDR2 (germline): ENHRY, SYGVKD. The CDR3 consists of 13 residues. CDR3 nucleotides: TGTGCCATCAGTGACTATTCCCCCCACGAGCAGTACTTC. It is translated as CAISDYSPHEQYF.

This sequence joins TRBV19 and TRBJ1-2; 8 bases line up with TRBD1. Germline V gene lookup returns CDR1 LNHDA and CDR2 SQIVND (reference sequence). Unmatched junction bases numbered 5, after V lost 4 bases and J lost 7 bases. CDR3 length: 13 amino acids. CDR3 sequence: CASSSRGRRGYTF. In DNA, the CDR3 is TGTGCCAGTAGTAGCAGGGGGCGGCGTGGCTACACCTTC.

This clonotype has just a few counts. The chain combines TRBV12-3 or TRBV12-4 with TRBJ1-3; D not certain. This CDR3 spans 11 amino acids. V dropped 4 bases and J dropped 16 bases, with 14 bases sitting between them. The CDR3 loop is CASSSQPTVYF. The CDR3 region has the DNA TGTGCCAGCAGTTCCCAGCCTACCGTCTATTTT.

In its sample, this clonotype was seen many times. CDR3 nucleotides: TGCAGCGTTGGCCTGGGACAGGGCGGAGGTGGCTACACCTTC. It specifies CSVGLGQGGGGYTF. The rearrangement joins TRBV29-1 to TRBJ1-2; TRBD1 matches 9 bases. J was trimmed by 7 bases and V by 4 bases; bases with no gene match: 10. The CDR3 extends over 14 amino acids. From germline, CDR1 is SQVTM and CDR2 ANQGSEA.

The rearrangement joins TRBV3-1 to TRBJ2-7; TRBD2 aligns across 8 bases. The CDR3 runs to 13 residues. Germline CDR1 reads LGHDT; CDR2 reads YNNKEL (reference sequence). V lost 6 bases, J lost 6 bases, and 7 bases stayed unmatched. CDR3 protein: CASSLSGAGEQYF. CDR3 nucleotides: TGTGCCAGCAGTCTTAGCGGGGCGGGCGAGCAGTACTTC.

As to this clonotype: A much bigger clone sits one base away, suggesting this may be a read error. V and J are TRBV5-4 and TRBJ2-7; 9 bases are a match to TRBD2. This CDR3 comprises 22 residues. J lost 6 bases, V lost 4 bases, and 32 bases had no gene match. Per germline, CDR1 SGHNT and CDR2 YYREEE (reference sequence). The CDR3 DNA is TGTGCCAGCAGCCTGGAGAGATTTCGTTTCGGACTAGCGTCTCCCGATAACCCCGAGCAGTACTTC. Its translation is CASSLERFRFGLASPDNPEQYF.

This clonotype was picked up many times. V usage is TRBV21-1 and J usage is TRBJ2-5; TRBD1 is taken as the D call from the table, unchecked against the DNA. TRBV21-1 is a pseudogene locus. This CDR3 comprises 17 residues. CDR3 sequence: CASSKQGPKTIQETQYF. In nucleotides, the CDR3 is TGTGCCAGCAGCAAACAGGGACCGAAAACAATCCAAGAGACCCAGTACTTC.

This clonotype was observed at least ten times. The V call is TRBV20-1, the J call TRBJ2-7; 7 bases align to TRBD1. CDR3 length: 12 residues. V was pared by 4 bases and J by 6 bases, with 6 bases of the junction left unmatched. Germline V gene data show CDR1 as DFQATT and CDR2 as SNEGSKA (reference sequence). This CDR3 reads CSATTGAGEQYF. DNA for the CDR3: TGCAGTGCTACCACAGGGGCCGGCGAGCAGTACTTC.

This clonotype was counted many times. The CDR3 is CASSYRVTDTQYF. The CDR3 DNA follows: TGTGCCAGCAGTTACAGGGTCACAGATACGCAGTATTTT. The chain recombines TRBV6-5 with TRBJ2-3; D unclear. CDR1 and CDR2 from the germline V gene are MNHEY and SVGAGI. V was cut by 2 bases and J by 2 bases, with 5 bases left in between. CDR3 length: 13 amino acids.

This clonotype has ten or more counts. This chain uses TRBV7-9 with TRBJ1-1; D may be TRBD1 (6 bases). V dropped 3 bases and J dropped 0 bases, with 11 bases sitting between them. This CDR3 is built from 15 residues. Germline values: CDR1 SEHNR, CDR2 FQNEAQ (reference sequence). CDR3 residues: CASSFRGGLNTEAFF. Written as DNA, the CDR3 is TGTGCCAGCAGCTTCCGCGGGGGCCTGAACACTGAAGCTTTCTTT.

Many counts were recorded for this clonotype. The J gene is TRBJ2-3, the V gene TRBV20-1; a possible D gene is TRBD2 (6 bases). The CDR3 loop spans 14 amino acids. Germline assignment: CDR1 DFQATT and CDR2 SNEGSKA (reference sequence). The germline V and J ends were trimmed by 6 bases and 8 bases, with 21 bases remaining between them. The CDR3 DNA is TGCAGTGCCGGTCGAGCGGGTTCATGGGGTACGCAGTATTTT. It encodes CSAGRAGSWGTQYF.

V is TRBV11-2 and J is TRBJ2-1; 14 nucleotides match TRBD2. This CDR3 has 16 amino acids. Trimming at V came to 0 bases and at J to 8 bases, leaving 3 bases not matched to a gene. Germline lookup yields CDR1 SGHAT and CDR2 FQNNGV. The CDR3 sequence: CASSLDRLAGGHEQFF. The CDR3 bases are TGTGCCAGCAGCTTAGATCGACTAGCGGGAGGGCATGAGCAGTTCTTC.

This clonotype has just a few counts. The chain is built from TRBV11-3 and TRBJ2-7; 8 bases fit TRBD1. V gave up 5 bases and J gave up 5 bases; unmatched junction bases: 8. In germline, CDR1 is SGHNT, CDR2 YENEEA. The CDR3 totals 14 residues. DNA of the CDR3: TGTGCCAGCAGCCCAAGGGACAGGAGGGACGAGCAGTACTTC. Translated, it gives CASSPRDRRDEQYF.

Ten or more counts support this clonotype. V and J are TRBV6-6 and TRBJ2-7; D gene ambiguous. Between the trimmed V and J ends, which lost 6 bases and 10 bases, there was a span of 13 bases. The CDR3 runs 11 residues. The germline V gene has CDR1 MNHNY and CDR2 SVGAGI (reference sequence). The CDR3 bases are TGTGCCAGCAGCTCTATCGGCCCTCAGTACTTC. Amino acids: CASSSIGPQYF.

This clonotype was detected many times. The chain is built from TRBV27 and TRBJ1-5, with 8 nucleotides matching TRBD1. Germline lookup yields CDR1 MNHEY and CDR2 SMNVEV (reference sequence). The J segment lost 7 bases and the V segment lost 5 bases, leaving 4 bases of the junction unmatched. The CDR3 has 13 residues. CDR3 protein: CASSPRQGQPQHF. The CDR3 DNA is TGTGCCAGCAGTCCCCGACAGGGGCAGCCCCAGCATTTT.

This clonotype was counted many times. CDR3 nucleotide sequence: TGCAGTGCTGGAGGACTAGCGGGAGAGACCGGGGAGCTGTTTTTT. It encodes CSAGGLAGETGELFF. The gene calls are TRBV20-1 and TRBJ2-2, with 13 positions matching TRBD2. Germline V gene data show CDR1 as DFQATT and CDR2 as SNEGSKA (reference sequence). The CDR3 contains 15 residues. V trimming: 5 bases; J trimming: 5 bases; junction bases outside the gene matches: 5.

This clonotype appeared a few times. The chain couples TRBV20-1 to TRBJ2-3; 8 bases match TRBD2. Germline-derived CDR1 and CDR2 are DFQATT and SNEGSKA (reference sequence). J gave up 4 bases and V 6 bases, and 12 bases lay outside the gene matches. The CDR3 is made up of 15 amino acids. CDR3 sequence: CSAVTGTRASDTQYF. The CDR3 bases are TGCAGTGCAGTGACGGGGACTAGAGCGTCAGATACGCAGTATTTT.

This clonotype was detected ten times or more. The rearrangement links TRBV6-1 to TRBJ1-6; weak D call: TRBD1 (6 bases). Trimming cost V 5 bases and J 0 bases, with 14 bases left between them. CDR3 length: 17 residues. CDR1 MNHNS and CDR2 SASEGT come from the germline V gene. The CDR3 nucleotides are TGTGCCAGCAGTAGGGGTCAGGGGTACTCCTATAATTCACCCCTCCACTTT. It codes for CASSRGQGYSYNSPLHF.

J is TRBJ2-1 and V is TRBV7-9, with 7 bases that match TRBD2. J was trimmed by 6 bases and V by 5 bases; bases with no gene match: 10. Germline CDR1 reads SEHNR; CDR2 reads FQNEAQ (reference sequence). The CDR3 sequence is 15 residues long. CDR3 protein: CASSQGREKFNEQFF. The DNA of the CDR3 is TGTGCCAGCAGCCAAGGGAGGGAAAAGTTCAATGAGCAGTTCTTC.